The T cell receptor beta chain under discussion was sequenced for a study of blood T cells in healthy people across ages. This CDR3 has 16 residues. Trimming took 1 base from V and 1 from J, leaving 10 bases between them. Germline lookup yields CDR1 MGHRA and CDR2 YSYEKL. Study results and limitations: Diversity was higher, and naive CD4+ cells more numerous, in long-lived donors than in aged donors.

A sample-barcoded 5' primer and a J-beta primer mix were used in a second PCR of about 6 to 12 cycles. TCRdb ran MiXCR on the 5' RACE reads and lists one entry per CDR3 protein. Among about 1,400,000 distinct CDR3 sequences listed, roughly 60% were seen once. Concerning this clonotype itself: Its antigen is unidentified.

This chain uses TRBV4-1 with TRBJ2-2; maybe TRBD1 (5 bases). The sequence came from a man between 18 and 29 years old in good health. The sequenced sample consisted of blood. The CDR3 protein is CASSQAGQGNTGELFF. The CDR3, as DNA: TGCGCCAGCAGCCAAGCAGGGCAGGGGAACACCGGGGAGCTGTTTTTT.